This passage covers 5 T cell receptor beta chains from one sample sequenced in a study of cytomegalovirus exposure and HLA in healthy donors. TCRdb keeps only in-frame clones here, not all; method: immunoSEQ multiplex PCR. Of 200,000 to 300,000 clones detected, around 86% appear once; the ten largest clones hold roughly 1.2%. The sequenced sample was PBMCs. The receptors originated from a woman between 25 and 40 years old in good health and CMV-seropositive.

The rearrangement uses TRBV13 and TRBJ2-1, with 7 bases fitting TRBD2. Germline lookup yields CDR1 PRHDT and CDR2 FYEKMQ (reference sequence). The CDR3 runs 15 residues. V lost 3 bases to trimming and J lost 4 bases; unmatched junction nucleotides: 6. CDR3 sequence: CASSLAGEGYNEQFF. The CDR3 region has the DNA TGTGCCAGCAGCTTGGCGGGAGAAGGTTACAATGAGCAGTTCTTC.

V and J are TRBV27 and TRBJ2-3; D is perhaps TRBD2 (5 bases). The CDR3 covers 13 residues. Between the trimmed V and J ends, which lost 6 bases and 2 bases, there was a span of 9 bases. The germline V gene has CDR1 MNHEY and CDR2 SMNVEV (reference sequence). The CDR3 is CASSLAPTDTQYF. The CDR3 bases are TGTGCCAGCAGCCTAGCCCCCACAGATACGCAGTATTTT.

This clone was seen once. This sequence joins TRBV2 and TRBJ2-6; D is possibly TRBD1 (6 bases). The CDR3 is 15 amino acids. The germline V gene encodes CDR1 SNHLY and CDR2 FYNNEI. The germline V and J ends were trimmed by 7 bases and 0 bases, with 10 bases remaining between them. The CDR3 DNA sequence: TGTGCCAGCACACAGGGAAACTCTGGGGCCAACGTCCTGACTTTC. Its translation is CASTQGNSGANVLTF.

This rearrangement joins TRBV27 to TRBJ2-3, with unresolved D. Germline V gives CDR1 MNHEY, CDR2 SMNVEV (reference sequence). This CDR3 contains 14 residues. V dropped 4 bases and J dropped 0 bases, with 8 bases sitting between them. The CDR3 DNA reads as TGTGCCAGCAGTTCCGCGAAAAGCACAGATACGCAGTATTTT. Its translation is CASSSAKSTDTQYF.

V is TRBV30 and J is TRBJ2-7, with D possibly being TRBD1 (5 bases). V was cut by 0 bases and J by 3 bases, with 12 bases left in between. This CDR3 has 14 amino acids. CDR1 is GTSNPN, CDR2 SVGIG, per germline (reference sequence). This CDR3 is CAWSVGAGFYEQYF. CDR3 DNA: TGTGCCTGGAGTGTAGGGGCAGGGTTCTACGAGCAGTACTTC.